The 12 T cell receptor beta chains presented below share a single source sample, sequenced in a study of T cell repertoires in cytomegalovirus infection. TCRdb independently ran MiXCR on the reads; one entry per CDR3 protein. The table includes around 300,000 distinct CDR3 sequences, 20% to 25% detected once. These receptors lack a known antigen. The source material was cultured PBMCs, sampled from culture after CMV antigen stimulation. The receptors originated from a human donor in good health (CMV status not recorded). Some clones in this sample may be carry-over from other donors' samples.

The V and J genes are TRBV28 and TRBJ2-3, with TRBD1 matching over 12 bases. Germline V gene lookup returns CDR1 MDHEN and CDR2 SYDVKM. The CDR3 has 16 amino acids. Losses at the gene ends were 3 bases for V and 4 bases for J; bases not matched to a gene: 5. The CDR3 here is CASSLIGTGGPDTQYF. The CDR3 DNA reads TGTGCCAGCAGTTTGATCGGGACAGGGGGCCCAGATACGCAGTATTTT. Combining the CDR3 with reference TRBV28 and TRBJ2-3 gives the whole variable domain DVKVTQSSRYLVKRTGEKVFLECVQDMDHENMFWYRQDPGLGLRLIYFSYDVKMKEKGDIPEGYSVSREKKERFSLILESASTNQTSMYLCASSLIGTGGPDTQYFGPGTRLTVL.

This clonotype was observed many times. The chain uses TRBV28 and TRBJ2-3, with TRBD2 matching over 9 bases. The CDR3 consists of 17 residues. The germline CDR1 and CDR2 sequences are MDHEN and SYDVKM. V was pared by 5 bases and J by 0 bases, with 9 bases of the junction left unmatched. The CDR3 region has the DNA TGTGCCAGCAGTCCACTACCAACTAGCGGGAGCACAGATACGCAGTATTTT. Protein sequence: CASSPLPTSGSTDTQYF.

This clonotype came up a few times. The chain links TRBV6-4 to TRBJ2-7, with TRBD2 matching over 11 bases. V was pared by 5 bases and J by 4 bases, with 16 bases of the junction left unmatched. Looked up from germline, CDR1 is MRHNA and CDR2 is SNTAGT. This CDR3 contains 18 residues. In nucleotides, the CDR3 is TGTGCCAGCAGTTCGAAGTTAGCGGGAGGGCCTTTTAAATACGAGCAGTACTTC. Translated: CASSSKLAGGPFKYEQYF.

A few counts support this clonotype. The gene calls are TRBV28 and TRBJ2-3, with TRBD1 matching 8 bases. CDR3 size: 16 residues. The germline CDR1 and CDR2 sequences are MDHEN and SYDVKM. V lost 4 bases and J lost 3; bases outside the gene matches: 9. The CDR3 sequence: CASSSPTGEGTDTQYF. Written as DNA, the CDR3 is TGTGCCAGCAGTTCCCCGACAGGGGAAGGAACAGATACGCAGTATTTT.

This clonotype was counted only a few times. The chain combines TRBV6-1 with TRBJ1-2, with 10 bases lining up with TRBD1. The ends lost 5 bases at V and 6 bases at J; junction bases unmatched: 9. The CDR3 extends over 15 amino acids. Germline CDR1 and CDR2: MNHNS and SASEGT. CDR3 sequence reads: CASSSSGTGANGYTF. In DNA, the CDR3 is TGTGCCAGCAGTTCCTCCGGGACAGGGGCGAATGGCTACACCTTC.

This clonotype has just a few counts. The rearrangement uses TRBV6-6 and TRBJ2-6, with D perhaps being TRBD1 or TRBD2 (5 bases each). V was cut by 2 bases and J by 0 bases, with 20 bases left in between. Germline values: CDR1 MNHNY, CDR2 SVGAGI (reference sequence). CDR3 length equals 20 residues. Here the CDR3 DNA reads TGTGCCAGCAGTTACCTCGCCCGTTCGGGGACCCACTCTGGGGCCAACGTCCTGACTTTC. It is translated as CASSYLARSGTHSGANVLTF.

In regard to this clonotype: One base away lies a much larger clone, so this may be a sequencing read error. The J gene is TRBJ1-4, the V gene TRBV7-9; no clear D gene. This CDR3 is built from 14 residues. Trimming shortened V by 4 bases and J by 9 bases, and 15 bases separated the two germline ends. CDR1 SEHNR and CDR2 FQNEAQ come from the germline V gene (reference sequence). CDR3 DNA: TGTGCCAGCAGCTCGGCCCGCTGGGGTAAAAAACTGTTTTTT. It is translated as CASSSARWGKKLFF.

The chain joins TRBV28 to TRBJ2-2; D perhaps matches TRBD2 (5 bases). The CDR3 is made up of 14 amino acids. CDR1 and CDR2 (germline): MDHEN, SYDVKM. Trimming pared 10 bases from V and 2 bases from J, leaving 14 bases between. CDR3 in amino acids: CATSDGENTGELFF. CDR3 nucleotide sequence: TGTGCCACCTCGGACGGGGAAAACACCGGGGAGCTGTTTTTT.

The chain has TRBV7-2 and TRBJ1-2, with no clear D. Trimming took 8 bases from V and 3 from J, leaving 22 bases between them. This CDR3 spans 16 amino acids. Germline CDR1 and CDR2: SGHTA and FQGNSA. For the CDR3, the DNA is TGTGCCAGCTCCCGCAGCCCCCAAGACGGCTACTATGGCTACACCTTC. It is translated as CASSRSPQDGYYGYTF.

The rearrangement links TRBV5-6 to TRBJ1-1; tentatively, D is TRBD1 (5 bases). This CDR3 has 15 amino acids. V lost 0 bases, J lost 1 base, and 10 bases lay in between. The germline gives CDR1 SGHDT, CDR2 YYEEEE. CDR3 sequence (DNA): TGTGCCAGCAGCTTGGATCCAGGGACGAACACTGAAGCTTTCTTT. It specifies CASSLDPGTNTEAFF.

About this clonotype: A read error may be the cause here, since a much bigger clone is one base away. The chain is built from TRBV7-2 and TRBJ1-1; D is possibly TRBD1 (6 bases). The V end lost 6 bases, the J end lost 3 bases, and 17 bases lay between the germline ends. CDR1 and CDR2 from the germline V gene are SGHTA and FQGNSA. The CDR3 is made up of 15 amino acids. CDR3 sequence reads: CASSKRGGRHTEAFF. As DNA, the CDR3 is TGTGCCAGCAGTAAAAGGGGGGGGCGACACACTGAAGCTTTCTTT.

This clonotype showed up just a few times. In nucleotides, the CDR3 is TGTGCCAGCAGCCTCCTCCCCCTCAGGCCCCAAGAGACCCAGTACTTC. It translates to CASSLLPLRPQETQYF. J is TRBJ2-5 and V is TRBV11-2, with D unclear. Trimming removed 5 bases from V and 1 base from J, with 17 bases in between. The CDR3 runs 16 residues. The germline CDR1 and CDR2 sequences are SGHAT and FQNNGV.